This TCR beta chain was found in a study of T-cell reconstitution after alpha-beta-depleted transplantation in children. Unique molecular identifiers tagged the TCRbeta library. TCRdb re-derived calls from the PCR reads in MiXCR, one entry per CDR3 protein. Of 200,000 to 300,000 distinct CDR3 sequences listed, approximately 12% are singletons. Concerning this clonotype itself: A junction boundary mismatches the germline segment, possibly from a read error.

The germline V gene encodes CDR1 SGHRS and CDR2 YFSETQ. The CDR3 has 14 amino acids. This TCR came from a human donor who donated a stem cell graft to a child with acute lymphoblastic leukemia. Sequenced here: PBMCs from the stem cell graft donor, sampled from the stem cell graft. The chain links TRBV5-1 to TRBJ2-7; unclear D gene. The DNA for the CDR3 is TGCGCCAGCAGCTTGGACAGCAATAACTACGCGCAGTACTTC. This encodes CASSLDSNNYAQYF.